Listed here are 29 T cell receptor beta chains from one sample, sequenced in a study of blood T cell repertoires in COVID-19. TCRdb keeps only in-frame clones here, not all; method: immunoSEQ multiplex PCR. Of approximately 250,000 clones listed, approximately 84% are singletons. The sample comprised peripheral blood. The receptors originated from a middle-aged man with acute or convalescent COVID-19.

This clone showed up just a few times. V and J are TRBV5-1 and TRBJ1-3; D is unresolved. The ends were cut back, 0 bases at V and 0 bases at J, with 7 bases in the middle. This CDR3 spans 15 amino acids. In germline, CDR1 is SGHRS, CDR2 YFSETQ. CDR3 amino acids: CASSLVSDSGNTIYF. As DNA, the CDR3 is TGCGCCAGCAGCTTGGTCTCAGACTCTGGAAACACCATATATTTT.

The V call is TRBV5-1, the J call TRBJ1-1; 7 nucleotides line up with TRBD1. CDR1 is SGHRS and CDR2 is YFSETQ in the germline V gene. V dropped 2 bases and J dropped 2; count of bases not matched to a gene: 6. The CDR3 length is 15 residues. CDR3 coding DNA: TGCGCCAGCAGCTTATTAGGGGGCAGTAACACTGAAGCTTTCTTT. Its protein is CASSLLGGSNTEAFF.

In this sample, this clone turned up once. The chain is built from TRBV18 and TRBJ2-2; TRBD2 agrees at 10 bases. Germline loops: CDR1 KGHSH, CDR2 LQKENI. This CDR3 is built from 15 residues. V shed 2 bases, J shed 10 bases, and the junction held 7 bases outside the gene matches. Here the CDR3 DNA reads TGTGCCAGCTCACCAAGGCTAGCGGGAGAGGTGGAGCTGTTTTTT. The encoded protein is CASSPRLAGEVELFF.

The chain has TRBV7-9 and TRBJ2-3; 11 bases match TRBD1. With 5 bases clipped from V and 6 bases from J, the junction kept 10 bases outside the gene matches. Germline values: CDR1 SEHNR, CDR2 FQNEAQ (reference sequence). This CDR3 region has 16 residues. The CDR3 sequence is CASSPTGTGGVDTQYF. DNA for the CDR3: TGTGCCAGCAGCCCCACCGGGACAGGGGGTGTCGATACGCAGTATTTT.

V and J are TRBV9 and TRBJ2-5, with TRBD1 matching 9 bases. The J segment lost 1 base and the V segment lost 0 bases, leaving 7 bases of the junction unmatched. CDR3 length: 17 residues. Germline assignment: CDR1 SGDLS and CDR2 YYNGEE. The CDR3 loop reads CASSVAGQGEFQETQYF. CDR3 nucleotide sequence: TGTGCCAGCAGCGTAGCGGGACAGGGAGAATTCCAAGAGACCCAGTACTTC.

This chain links TRBV5-1 with TRBJ2-7, with 10 positions matching TRBD2. V lost 0 bases and J lost 0; bases outside the gene matches: 6. This CDR3 is built from 17 residues. CDR1 and CDR2 (germline): SGHRS, YFSETQ. As DNA, the CDR3 is TGCGCCAGCAGCTTGGTTGGACTAGCGGCAAGCTCCTACGAGCAGTACTTC. Protein: CASSLVGLAASSYEQYF.

This clone was detected only once. This rearrangement joins TRBV25-1 to TRBJ2-3; perhaps TRBD2 as D (6 bases). The germline V gene has CDR1 MGHDK and CDR2 SYGVNS. This CDR3 has 14 residues. Trimming took 8 bases from V and 2 from J, leaving 14 bases between them. The CDR3 DNA reads TGTGCCAGCTCGAGGTGGGGGGACACAGATACGCAGTATTTT. Encoded protein: CASSRWGDTDTQYF.

The rearrangement joins TRBV3-1 (or the pseudogene TRBV3-2) to TRBJ1-2, with 8 bases lining up with TRBD1. The CDR3 totals 13 residues. With 1 base clipped from V and 6 bases from J, the junction kept 1 base outside the gene matches. CDR1 is LGHDT, CDR2 YNNKEL, per germline (reference sequence). CDR3 sequence reads: CASSQGQGNGYTF. DNA of the CDR3: TGTGCCAGCAGCCAAGGACAGGGGAATGGCTACACCTTC.

V gene TRBV5-5 combines with J gene TRBJ2-2, with TRBD1 matching over 10 bases. This CDR3 spans 14 amino acids. V gave up 4 bases and J gave up 7 bases; unmatched junction bases: 4. Germline CDR1 is SGHKS and CDR2 is YYEKEE (reference sequence). The CDR3 DNA reads TGTGCCAGCAGCCCGGGACAGGGGCTCGGGGAGCTGTTTTTT. It is translated as CASSPGQGLGELFF.

The chain links TRBV7-9 to TRBJ1-1; D unclear. CDR1 is SEHNR, CDR2 FQNEAQ, per germline (reference sequence). The CDR3 loop spans 14 amino acids. Trimming pared 0 bases from V and 5 bases from J, leaving 10 bases between. The CDR3 spells CASSLAGGLTEAFF. In DNA form, the CDR3 reads TGTGCCAGCAGCTTAGCCGGAGGGTTGACTGAAGCTTTCTTT.

The V gene is TRBV6-1, the J gene TRBJ1-5; a weak D match, TRBD1 (6 bases). This CDR3 contains 18 residues. Germline values: CDR1 MNHNS, CDR2 SASEGT. The V gene lost 4 bases and the J gene lost 7 bases, with 26 bases spanning the gap. CDR3 sequence (DNA): TGTGCCAGCAGTGCGTTCCCTTTTCAGGGGCTCGGCGAACAGCCCCAGCATTTT. It specifies CASSAFPFQGLGEQPQHF.

The chain carries TRBV7-9 and TRBJ2-7; possible D gene TRBD2, 5 bases. V lost 10 bases, J lost 6 bases, and 13 bases lay in between. Germline loops: CDR1 SEHNR, CDR2 FQNEAQ (reference sequence). The CDR3 runs 11 residues. The CDR3: CAIRGGLEQYF. CDR3 nucleotides: TGTGCCATCCGAGGAGGCCTCGAGCAGTACTTC.

This clone was seen once. The chain joins TRBV9 to TRBJ2-3; maybe TRBD2 (6 bases). The CDR3 length is 15 residues. The V gene's germline CDR1 is SGDLS and CDR2 YYNGEE. The V end lost 5 bases, the J end lost 1 base, and 14 bases lay between the germline ends. CDR3 loop: CASRPTGEGTDTQYF. The CDR3 nucleotides read TGTGCCAGCAGGCCGACGGGGGAGGGCACAGATACGCAGTATTTT. Full variable domain (outside the CDR3, taken from reference TRBV9 and TRBJ2-3): DSGVTQTPKHLITATGQRVTLRCSPRSGDLSVYWYQQSLDQGLQFLIQYYNGEERAKGNILERFSAQQFPDLHSELNLSSLELGDSALYFCASRPTGEGTDTQYFGPGTRLTVL.

This sequence joins TRBV24-1 and TRBJ2-3; D is perhaps TRBD1 (7 bases). Germline V CDR1 and CDR2: KGHDR, SFDVKD. V lost 0 bases to trimming and J lost 3 bases, with 15 bases between them. The CDR3 totals 17 residues. CDR3 nucleotide sequence: TGTGCCACCAGTGATTTGGCAGGGGGAGGCGGTACAGATACGCAGTATTTT. Residues: CATSDLAGGGGTDTQYF.

This chain joins TRBV18 and TRBJ2-1, with TRBD2 matching 7 bases. In germline, CDR1 is KGHSH, CDR2 LQKENI. V shed 0 bases, J shed 4 bases, and the junction held 6 bases outside the gene matches. The CDR3 covers 16 residues. CDR3 sequence: CASSPPRRGTYNEQFF. DNA of the CDR3: TGTGCCAGCTCACCACCGAGGCGGGGGACGTACAATGAGCAGTTCTTC.

The rearrangement links TRBV9 to TRBJ2-7, with 9 nucleotides matching TRBD2. V shed 0 bases, J shed 6 bases, and the junction held 10 bases outside the gene matches. Germline V gene lookup returns CDR1 SGDLS and CDR2 YYNGEE. The CDR3 length is 16 residues. The CDR3 spells CASSVASEAGGREQYF. In nucleotides, the CDR3 is TGTGCCAGCAGCGTAGCCTCGGAGGCGGGGGGGCGCGAGCAGTACTTC.

V and J are TRBV7-3 and TRBJ2-3; D remains unclear. Trimming took off 2 bases at V and 2 bases at J, with 11 bases between the two ends. CDR1 and CDR2 from the germline V gene are SGHTA and FQGTGA. The CDR3 spans 15 residues. As DNA, the CDR3 is TGTGCCAGCAGCTTATTTGGCCTCAACACAGATACGCAGTATTTT. The encoded protein is CASSLFGLNTDTQYF. Variable domain in full (rest from reference TRBV7-3 and TRBJ2-3): GAGVSQTPSNKVTEKGKYVELRCDPISGHTALYWYRQSLGQGPEFLIYFQGTGAADDSGLPNDRFFAVRPEGSVSTLKIQRTERGDSAVYLCASSLFGLNTDTQYFGPGTRLTVL.

The V gene is TRBV7-8, the J gene TRBJ1-1; D unresolved. The V end was cut by 2 bases, the J end by 1 base, with 8 bases between. This CDR3 region has 14 residues. The germline gives CDR1 SGHVS, CDR2 FQNEAQ. CDR3 amino acids: CASSLISGNTEAFF. CDR3 sequence (DNA): TGTGCCAGCAGCTTAATATCAGGGAACACTGAAGCTTTCTTT.

This chain joins TRBV7-2 and TRBJ1-3, with 7 bases lining up with TRBD1. The V gene end was trimmed by 3 bases and the J gene end by 2 bases; junction bases not matched to a gene: 10. From germline, CDR1 is SGHTA and CDR2 FQGNSA. The CDR3 consists of 17 residues. The CDR3 DNA is TGTGCCAGCAGCTTGAGACAGGGATCAGGTACTGGAAACACCATATATTTT. It translates to CASSLRQGSGTGNTIYF. Full variable domain (rest looked up from reference TRBV7-2 and TRBJ1-3): GAGVSQSPSNKVTEKGKDVELRCDPISGHTALYWYRQSLGQGLEFLIYFQGNSAPDKSGLPSDRFSAERTGGSVSTLTIQRTQQEDSAVYLCASSLRQGSGTGNTIYFGEGSWLTVV.

The genes are TRBV6-5 and TRBJ1-2, with 10 positions matching TRBD1. Germline V gives CDR1 MNHEY, CDR2 SVGAGI. J was trimmed by 7 bases and V by 0 bases; bases with no gene match: 8. This CDR3 comprises 16 residues. The CDR3 loop reads CASSYSRVGTGVGYTF. The CDR3 nucleotides read TGTGCCAGCAGTTACTCGAGAGTCGGGACAGGGGTTGGCTACACCTTC.

The chain carries TRBV7-2 and TRBJ2-3, with 8 bases fitting TRBD2. V lost 4 bases and J lost 2; bases outside the gene matches: 8. CDR3 length: 16 amino acids. Per germline, CDR1 SGHTA and CDR2 FQGNSA. CDR3 DNA: TGTGCCAGCAGCTCTCGACTAGCGAAGTCCACAGATACGCAGTATTTT. Translated: CASSSRLAKSTDTQYF.

The chain carries TRBV28 and TRBJ1-2, with D possibly TRBD1 on 5 matching bases. This CDR3 has 12 amino acids. The germline V and J ends were trimmed by 6 bases and 3 bases, with 8 bases remaining between them. Germline-derived CDR1 and CDR2 are MDHEN and SYDVKM. The CDR3 loop is CASSTGDYGYTF. The CDR3 DNA reads TGTGCCAGCAGCACAGGTGACTATGGCTACACCTTC.

The chain carries TRBV6-6 and TRBJ1-2, with D unresolved. CDR1 is MNHNY and CDR2 is SVGAGI in the germline V gene (reference sequence). Between the trimmed V and J ends, which lost 8 bases and 4 bases, there was a span of 14 bases. The CDR3 has 13 residues. The CDR3 loop is CASWRGSSYGYTF. The CDR3 region has the DNA TGTGCCAGCTGGCGGGGTAGTTCCTATGGCTACACCTTC.

The chain couples TRBV13 to TRBJ2-7; D possibly corresponds to TRBD2 (5 bases). V was clipped by 3 bases and J by 2 bases, with 17 bases between them. The CDR3 loop spans 16 amino acids. CDR1 is PRHDT and CDR2 is FYEKMQ in the germline V gene (reference sequence). The CDR3 sequence is CASSFRRGGRTYEQYF. Written as DNA, the CDR3 is TGTGCCAGCAGCTTCCGGCGCGGAGGCAGAACCTACGAGCAGTACTTC.

This chain uses TRBV11-3 with TRBJ2-2; weak D call: TRBD1 (6 bases). The CDR3 totals 15 residues. V gave up 1 base and J gave up 6 bases, with 12 bases separating them. CDR1 SGHNT and CDR2 YENEEA come from the germline V gene. The CDR3 DNA sequence: TGTGCCAGCAGCTTAGGTAACAGGGTCGCCGGGGAGCTGTTTTTT. Protein sequence: CASSLGNRVAGELFF.

The gene calls are TRBV6-5 and TRBJ2-3; 9 bases align to TRBD2. The CDR3 is 13 residues long. The germline V gene encodes CDR1 MNHEY and CDR2 SVGAGI. J was trimmed by 8 bases and V by 6 bases; bases with no gene match: 6. The CDR3 is CASRKGLAVTQYF. Here the CDR3 DNA reads TGTGCCAGCAGAAAGGGACTAGCTGTTACGCAGTATTTT.

V gene TRBV28 combines with J gene TRBJ1-2, with 10 nucleotides matching TRBD1. J was trimmed by 7 bases and V by 6 bases; bases with no gene match: 23. The CDR3 sequence is 19 residues long. CDR1 is MDHEN, CDR2 SYDVKM, per germline. CDR3 DNA: TGTGCCAGCAGACTTAATCGTCCGGGACAGGGGTTTGGCCTGGGTGGCTACACCTTC. This codes for CASRLNRPGQGFGLGGYTF.

This clone was counted a few times. This rearrangement joins TRBV20-1 to TRBJ1-4; 8 nucleotides align to TRBD1. Germline CDR1 reads DFQATT; CDR2 reads SNEGSKA (reference sequence). CDR3 length equals 12 residues. V dropped 5 bases and J dropped 14; count of bases not matched to a gene: 10. CDR3 in DNA: TGCAGTGCTGGTGAACCAGGGGGCGGCCTGTTTTTT. Protein product: CSAGEPGGGLFF.

The chain is built from TRBV9 and TRBJ1-5, with D maybe TRBD1 (5 bases). V gave up 4 bases and J gave up 0 bases, with 8 bases separating them. Per germline, CDR1 SGDLS and CDR2 YYNGEE. The CDR3 is 14 residues long. In DNA, the CDR3 is TGTGCCAGCAGCAGGGGCCGTAGCAATCAGCCCCAGCATTTT. This codes for CASSRGRSNQPQHF.